This T cell receptor beta chain comes out of a study of technical replicates of blood from a handful of donors (dated by TCRdb to about 2017). Note on this clone: It lacks a known antigen. One base away there is no much larger clone; base qualities are not given.

At the junction V is shortened by 0 bases and J by 0 bases, with 9 bases in between. Looking up the germline V gene yields CDR1 SGHRS and CDR2 YFSETQ. From the cysteine through the phenylalanine, the CDR3 covers 15 amino acids. CDR3 DNA only is kept here, 45 bases in frame from base 1. Receptor libraries were prepared by the immunoSEQ multiplex PCR assay. Drawn from immuneACCESS, this table holds only the in-frame rearrangements with V and J called that TCRdb kept. Clones are partly lost; checked studies trace under half to an unresolved V gene and leave the rest unexplained. Within this sample are around 14,000 clones, with approximately 88% of them counted one time only. Under 13% of the sample is held by the ten biggest clonotypes.

This TCR came from a human donor in good health. The chain is encoded by TRBV5-1 joined to TRBJ1-2; a weak D assignment points to TRBD1 (6 bases agree). Material: PBMCs. The nucleotide sequence is given as TGCGCCAGCAGCTTGGGGACAGTCGCTAACTATGGCTACACCTTC. Its amino acids are CASSLGTVANYGYTF.